A selection of T cell receptor beta chains follows, all from one sample in a study of blood T cell repertoires in COVID-19. Only in-frame clones appear in the TCRdb table, and some are missing; sequencing was by immunoSEQ multiplex PCR. The sample lists roughly 300,000 clones; more than 75% were seen once. Sequenced material: PBMCs or T cells enriched from blood (not recorded which). The receptors originated from a woman in her thirties who had recovered from COVID-19. CDR3s include the opening cysteine and the closing phenylalanine or tryptophan. The D gene is left open where the match is weak. The listing skips clone size in some rows; elsewhere it reads once, few, many or a size class.

clone_size d_call j_call v_call cdr3_aa cdr3_nt
NA NA TRBJ2-1 TRBV4-2 CASSRGLQGGEQFF TGTGCCAGCAGCCGAGGGTTACAGGGCGGTGAGCAGTTCTTC
few TRBD1 TRBJ1-4 TRBV14 CASSSRQGWGEKLFF TGTGCCAGCAGCTCGCGACAGGGCTGGGGAGAAAAACTGTTTTTT
NA TRBD2 TRBJ2-1 TRBV5-5 CASSALAGGSYNEQFF TGTGCCAGCAGCGCTCTAGCGGGGGGCTCCTACAATGAGCAGTTCTTC
NA NA TRBJ2-1 TRBV28 CASGRGPYNEQFF TGTGCCAGTGGGCGGGGTCCCTACAATGAGCAGTTCTTC
NA TRBD1 TRBJ1-2 TRBV7-3 CASSSNRGGYTF TGTGCCAGCAGCTCTAACAGGGGGGGCTACACCTTC
NA NA TRBJ1-1 TRBV5-1 CASSWEGRELEAFF TGCGCCAGCAGCTGGGAGGGAAGGGAGCTTGAAGCTTTCTTT
NA NA TRBJ2-1 TRBV6-5 CASSHYTGHEQFF TGTGCCAGCAGTCACTATACGGGTCATGAGCAGTTCTTC
few TRBD1 TRBJ1-2 TRBV7-2 CASSGGQGVFYGYTF TGTGCCAGCAGCGGAGGACAGGGGGTTTTCTATGGCTACACCTTC
few NA TRBJ1-6 TRBV7-9 CASSLEQYNSPLHF TGTGCCAGCAGCTTAGAACAATATAATTCACCCCTCCACTTT
NA TRBD1 TRBJ2-7 TRBV27 CASYSNDRAHEQYF TGTGCCAGCTACTCCAACGACAGGGCCCACGAGCAGTACTTC
NA NA TRBJ1-1 TRBV28 CASREANTEAFF TGTGCCAGCAGGGAGGCTAACACTGAAGCTTTCTTT
NA NA TRBJ1-1 TRBV19 CASRPGDTEAFF TGTGCCAGTAGGCCAGGGGACACTGAAGCTTTCTTT
NA TRBD1 TRBJ2-1 TRBV15 CATSSRDPGQGLYNEQFF TGTGCCACCAGCTCGCGGGACCCGGGACAGGGTCTTTACAATGAGCAGTTCTTC
once TRBD1 TRBJ1-1 TRBV30 CAMGQSGTEAFF TGTGCCATGGGACAGTCGGGCACTGAAGCTTTCTTT
NA TRBD1 TRBJ2-5 TRBV19 CASSYRGETQYF TGTGCCAGTAGTTACAGGGGGGAGACCCAGTACTTC
NA NA TRBJ1-1 TRBV4-3 CASSQAGHPEAFF TGCGCCAGCAGCCAAGCGGGACACCCCGAAGCTTTCTTT
NA NA TRBJ1-1 TRBV5-8 CASSLRGLGAEAFF TGTGCCAGCAGCTTGAGGGGTTTAGGTGCTGAAGCTTTCTTT
NA NA TRBJ2-3 TRBV7-6 CASSLEGGATGADTQYF TGTGCCAGCAGCTTAGAAGGCGGGGCCACTGGGGCAGATACGCAGTATTTT
NA TRBD1 TRBJ1-4 TRBV2 CASRDRGGSNEKLFF TGTGCCAGCCGGGACAGGGGGGGGTCTAATGAAAAACTGTTTTTT
NA TRBD1 TRBJ1-1 TRBV3-1/TRBV3-2 CASSQEGRDRGLRPLF TGTGCCAGCAGCCAAGAAGGAAGAGACAGGGGGTTGAGGCCCCTCTTT
NA TRBD2 TRBJ2-7 TRBV9 CASGGVPGGSYEQYF TGTGCCAGCGGCGGTGTCCCGGGGGGCTCCTACGAGCAGTACTTC
NA NA TRBJ2-7 TRBV11-2 CASSLAPGAYEQYF TGTGCCAGCAGCTTAGCGCCAGGGGCCTACGAGCAGTACTTC
NA TRBD1 TRBJ2-7 TRBV19 CASRDRAYEQYF TGTGCCAGCCGGGACAGGGCCTACGAGCAGTACTTC
NA NA TRBJ1-1 TRBV4-3 CASSQALTETEAFF TGCGCCAGCAGCCAAGCTTTGACAGAGACTGAAGCTTTCTTT
NA NA TRBJ1-2 TRBV30 CAWSVDTDRGYTF TGTGCCTGGAGTGTGGACACGGATAGAGGCTACACCTTC
NA TRBD1 TRBJ1-2 TRBV30 CAWSVRSTGSRGYTF TGTGCCTGGAGTGTACGGTCGACAGGGAGTCGGGGCTACACCTTC
NA NA TRBJ1-5 TRBV28 CASSSHSKRGRAGNQPQHF TGTGCCAGCAGTTCCCATTCCAAGCGGGGCAGGGCTGGCAATCAGCCCCAGCATTTT
NA NA TRBJ2-7 TRBV5-6 CASSPGLSPYEQYF TGTGCCAGCAGCCCGGGACTTTCCCCCTACGAGCAGTACTTC
NA NA TRBJ2-1 TRBV5-1 CASSSPVGGSYNEQFF TGCGCCAGCAGCTCGCCGGTCGGGGGCTCCTACAATGAGCAGTTCTTC
NA TRBD2 TRBJ2-2 TRBV12-3/TRBV12-4 CASRLAGGLELFF TGTGCCAGCAGGCTAGCGGGGGGTCTGGAGCTGTTTTTT
NA NA TRBJ1-3 TRBV28 CASGTGRGNTIYF TGTGCCAGCGGAACAGGGCGCGGAAACACCATATATTTT
NA NA TRBJ1-5 TRBV30 CAWSAQVLSNQPQHF TGTGCCTGGAGTGCACAGGTACTTAGCAATCAGCCCCAGCATTTT
NA NA TRBJ2-7 TRBV5-1 CASSFVGGQSYEQYF TGCGCCAGCAGTTTCGTCGGGGGACAGTCCTACGAGCAGTACTTC
NA TRBD2 TRBJ2-3 TRBV29-1 CSVSRTSGGPSDTQYF TGCAGCGTTTCTCGGACTAGCGGGGGGCCGTCAGATACGCAGTATTTT
NA NA TRBJ2-1 TRBV6-5 CASKADPSYNEQFF TGTGCCAGCAAAGCGGACCCCTCCTACAATGAGCAGTTCTTC
NA NA TRBJ1-5 TRBV7-2 CASSGNRWQPQHF TGTGCCAGCAGTGGTAACAGGTGGCAGCCCCAGCATTTT
NA TRBD2 TRBJ2-7 TRBV11-2 CASSSPRGGDQYF TGTGCCAGCAGCTCCCCCCGGGGGGGGGACCAGTACTTC
NA TRBD2 TRBJ2-1 TRBV11-2 CASSPWGGPGDEQFF TGTGCCAGCAGCCCATGGGGGGGTCCTGGGGATGAGCAGTTCTTC
NA TRBD1 TRBJ1-3 TRBV6-5 CASSNRGPNTIYF TGTGCCAGCAGTAACAGGGGACCCAACACCATATATTTT